The rows below give T cell receptor beta chains drawn from one sample of a study of blood T cell repertoires in COVID-19. Sequenced by immunoSEQ multiplex PCR; TCRdb stores in-frame clones only, minus some. The sample comprises approximately 360,000 clones, roughly 80% of which are singletons, and approximately 5% rests with the top ten. The specimen sequenced was PBMCs or T cells enriched from blood (not recorded which). Every receptor here comes from a woman between 45 and 60 years old who had recovered from COVID-19. Each CDR3 is given without its conserved first and last residue. The order of the fields is clone size, V gene, J gene, D gene, CDR3 protein. D genes are given only for firm matches. The size entry is marked missing in some rows and otherwise reads once, few, many or a size class.

abundance: -
v_gene: TRBV9
j_gene: TRBJ1-2
d_gene: TRBD1
CDR3aa: ASSAQGAGGYT

abundance: -
v_gene: TRBV4-1
j_gene: TRBJ1-2
d_gene: -
CDR3aa: ASSQGGSTGHINYGYT

abundance: -
v_gene: TRBV30
j_gene: TRBJ2-5
d_gene: -
CDR3aa: AWSVPPGMGLETQY

abundance: -
v_gene: TRBV14
j_gene: TRBJ1-2
d_gene: -
CDR3aa: ASSQGAGHPSYGYT

abundance: -
v_gene: TRBV7-2
j_gene: TRBJ1-2
d_gene: TRBD1
CDR3aa: ASSWGQASSNYGYT

abundance: -
v_gene: TRBV9
j_gene: TRBJ1-1
d_gene: -
CDR3aa: ASSAGPGTEAF

abundance: once
v_gene: TRBV30
j_gene: TRBJ2-7
d_gene: -
CDR3aa: AWSGSGAEQY

abundance: few
v_gene: TRBV6-6
j_gene: TRBJ2-1
d_gene: -
CDR3aa: ASVSGLLSYNEQF

abundance: few
v_gene: TRBV7-9
j_gene: TRBJ1-1
d_gene: -
CDR3aa: ASSLSNLGGQTLNTEAF

abundance: -
v_gene: TRBV18
j_gene: TRBJ1-1
d_gene: -
CDR3aa: ASSLQEKNTEAF

abundance: -
v_gene: TRBV10-3
j_gene: TRBJ2-2
d_gene: -
CDR3aa: AINRGIGELF

abundance: -
v_gene: TRBV5-1
j_gene: TRBJ2-1
d_gene: -
CDR3aa: ASSLGALSGPYNEQF

abundance: -
v_gene: TRBV6-6
j_gene: TRBJ1-2
d_gene: -
CDR3aa: ASFLGGLLGYGYT

abundance: -
v_gene: TRBV10-3
j_gene: TRBJ1-2
d_gene: TRBD1
CDR3aa: AISNYRGQWT

abundance: -
v_gene: TRBV30
j_gene: TRBJ2-7
d_gene: -
CDR3aa: AWSFRTDYEQY

abundance: -
v_gene: TRBV18
j_gene: TRBJ2-3
d_gene: TRBD2
CDR3aa: ASSPPTSSHTDTQY

abundance: -
v_gene: TRBV5-6
j_gene: TRBJ2-1
d_gene: TRBD2
CDR3aa: ASSLGTSGILAGGAQF

abundance: -
v_gene: TRBV10-1
j_gene: TRBJ2-5
d_gene: -
CDR3aa: ATDPWGQGSQETQY

abundance: -
v_gene: TRBV5-6
j_gene: TRBJ1-1
d_gene: -
CDR3aa: ASSQIWDKYSSEAF

abundance: -
v_gene: TRBV5-4
j_gene: TRBJ2-7
d_gene: TRBD2
CDR3aa: ASSTRLAGGTLGEQY

abundance: once
v_gene: TRBV5-1
j_gene: TRBJ1-1
d_gene: -
CDR3aa: ASSLEDSSPEAF

abundance: -
v_gene: TRBV27
j_gene: TRBJ2-3
d_gene: -
CDR3aa: ASSLNRVYDTQY

abundance: -
v_gene: TRBV5-4
j_gene: TRBJ1-6
d_gene: -
CDR3aa: ASSPPGGNSPLH

abundance: few
v_gene: TRBV24-1
j_gene: TRBJ2-2
d_gene: TRBD1
CDR3aa: ATSDSGTADTGELF

abundance: -
v_gene: TRBV30
j_gene: TRBJ1-4
d_gene: TRBD1
CDR3aa: AWGTGGSTNEKLF

abundance: -
v_gene: TRBV7-2
j_gene: TRBJ1-1
d_gene: -
CDR3aa: ASSLAVNKNTEAF

abundance: -
v_gene: TRBV30
j_gene: TRBJ2-1
d_gene: -
CDR3aa: AWSKLNNEQF

abundance: -
v_gene: TRBV20-1
j_gene: TRBJ2-3
d_gene: TRBD1
CDR3aa: SASPGQGKLDTQY

abundance: -
v_gene: TRBV30
j_gene: TRBJ1-5
d_gene: -
CDR3aa: AWSVQGLHQPQH

abundance: -
v_gene: TRBV7-5
j_gene: TRBJ2-3
d_gene: -
CDR3aa: ARSFCRGPWKIDTQY

abundance: -
v_gene: TRBV6-6
j_gene: TRBJ2-3
d_gene: TRBD1
CDR3aa: ASSRSPRTGQGRDTQY

abundance: -
v_gene: TRBV4-3
j_gene: TRBJ1-6
d_gene: -
CDR3aa: ASSQDHLGSGSPLH

abundance: -
v_gene: TRBV10-1
j_gene: TRBJ1-3
d_gene: TRBD1
CDR3aa: ARRQGKGNTIY

abundance: few
v_gene: TRBV11-3
j_gene: TRBJ1-1
d_gene: -
CDR3aa: ASSLGQGSYTEAF

abundance: -
v_gene: TRBV16
j_gene: TRBJ2-7
d_gene: -
CDR3aa: ASSQLTSYEQY

abundance: -
v_gene: TRBV6-5
j_gene: TRBJ1-6
d_gene: -
CDR3aa: ASSYSAGSYNSPLH

abundance: -
v_gene: TRBV30
j_gene: TRBJ1-1
d_gene: -
CDR3aa: AWSLDMNTEAF

abundance: -
v_gene: TRBV5-6
j_gene: TRBJ1-4
d_gene: -
CDR3aa: ASSLPTNEKLF

abundance: -
v_gene: TRBV5-6
j_gene: TRBJ1-2
d_gene: -
CDR3aa: ASSFGTPKAYGYT

abundance: -
v_gene: TRBV7-2
j_gene: TRBJ1-1
d_gene: -
CDR3aa: ASSRYTGTEAF

abundance: -
v_gene: TRBV19
j_gene: TRBJ1-5
d_gene: -
CDR3aa: ASNAALYGPQH

abundance: -
v_gene: TRBV5-5
j_gene: TRBJ2-1
d_gene: TRBD2
CDR3aa: ASSLGLAGSNEQF

abundance: -
v_gene: TRBV7-2
j_gene: TRBJ1-6
d_gene: -
CDR3aa: ASSFNPGNSPLH

abundance: -
v_gene: TRBV11-1
j_gene: TRBJ1-2
d_gene: -
CDR3aa: ASSPRFGGFYT

abundance: -
v_gene: TRBV19
j_gene: TRBJ1-5
d_gene: -
CDR3aa: ASSPRGGREPYSNQPQH

abundance: -
v_gene: TRBV5-4
j_gene: TRBJ2-5
d_gene: -
CDR3aa: ASSLQETQY

abundance: -
v_gene: TRBV11-3
j_gene: TRBJ2-1
d_gene: TRBD1
CDR3aa: ASGEGQGTYNEQF

abundance: -
v_gene: TRBV6-5
j_gene: TRBJ2-2
d_gene: -
CDR3aa: ASSYVPGELF

abundance: -
v_gene: TRBV7-3
j_gene: TRBJ2-7
d_gene: -
CDR3aa: ASSLGRSRFVTGTYEQY

abundance: -
v_gene: TRBV6-1
j_gene: TRBJ2-6
d_gene: -
CDR3aa: ASSEVVGVGTLRSGANVLT

abundance: -
v_gene: TRBV5-4
j_gene: TRBJ1-2
d_gene: TRBD1
CDR3aa: ASSLGQGGRYGYT

abundance: -
v_gene: TRBV27
j_gene: TRBJ1-2
d_gene: -
CDR3aa: ASSLLAGNYGYT

abundance: once
v_gene: TRBV6-1
j_gene: TRBJ1-2
d_gene: -
CDR3aa: ASSEAQGKYGYT

abundance: once
v_gene: TRBV5-8
j_gene: TRBJ1-2
d_gene: -
CDR3aa: ASPGGYT